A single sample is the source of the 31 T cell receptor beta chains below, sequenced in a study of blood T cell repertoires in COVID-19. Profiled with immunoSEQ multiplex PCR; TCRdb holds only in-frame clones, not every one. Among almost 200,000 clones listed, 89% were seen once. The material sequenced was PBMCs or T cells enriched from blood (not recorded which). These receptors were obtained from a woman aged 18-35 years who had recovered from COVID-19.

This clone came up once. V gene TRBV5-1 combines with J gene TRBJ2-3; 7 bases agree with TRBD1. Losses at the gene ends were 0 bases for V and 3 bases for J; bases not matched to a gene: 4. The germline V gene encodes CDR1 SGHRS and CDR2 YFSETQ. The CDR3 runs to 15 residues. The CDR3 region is CASSLEGAPTDTQYF. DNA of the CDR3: TGCGCCAGCAGCTTGGAGGGGGCGCCGACAGATACGCAGTATTTT.

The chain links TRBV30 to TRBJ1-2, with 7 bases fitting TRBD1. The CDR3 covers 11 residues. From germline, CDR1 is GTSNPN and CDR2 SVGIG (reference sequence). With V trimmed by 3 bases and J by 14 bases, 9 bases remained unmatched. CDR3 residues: CAWSRTGLGTF. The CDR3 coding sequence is TGTGCCTGGAGCCGGACAGGTTTAGGGACCTTC. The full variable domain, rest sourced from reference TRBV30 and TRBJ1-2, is SQTIHQWPATLVQPVGSPLSLECTVEGTSNPNLYWYRQAAGRGLQLLFYSVGIGQISSEVPQNLSASRPQDRQFILSSKKLLLSDSGFYLCAWSRTGLGTFGSGTRLTVV.

This CDR3 is CASSGKGQGVDGYTF. DNA of the CDR3: TGCGCCAGCAGTGGGAAGGGACAGGGGGTCGATGGCTACACCTTC. The chain joins TRBV10-2 to TRBJ1-2; the match to TRBD1 covers 11 bases. The length of the CDR3 is 15 residues. CDR1 is WSHSY and CDR2 is SAAADI in the germline V gene. V dropped 4 bases and J dropped 6; count of bases not matched to a gene: 7.

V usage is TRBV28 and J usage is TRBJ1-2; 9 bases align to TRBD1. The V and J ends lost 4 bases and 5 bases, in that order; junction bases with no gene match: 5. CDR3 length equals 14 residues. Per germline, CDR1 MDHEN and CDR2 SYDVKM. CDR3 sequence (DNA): TGTGCCAGCAGTTCTGGGACAGGGCGGTATGGCTACACCTTC. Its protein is CASSSGTGRYGYTF.

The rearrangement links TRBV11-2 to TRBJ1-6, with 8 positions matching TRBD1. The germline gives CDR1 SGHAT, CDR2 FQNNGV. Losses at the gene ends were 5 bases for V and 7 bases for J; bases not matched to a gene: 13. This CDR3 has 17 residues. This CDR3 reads CASSPRAPGQANSPLHF. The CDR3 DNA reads TGTGCCAGCAGCCCGAGGGCCCCGGGACAGGCGAATTCACCCCTCCACTTT.

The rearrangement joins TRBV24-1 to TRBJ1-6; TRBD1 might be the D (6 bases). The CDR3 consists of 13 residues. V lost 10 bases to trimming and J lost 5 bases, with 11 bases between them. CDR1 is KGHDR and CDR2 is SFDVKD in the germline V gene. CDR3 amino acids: CATQGRDNSPLHF. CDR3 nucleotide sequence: TGTGCCACACAGGGCAGGGATAATTCACCCCTCCACTTT.

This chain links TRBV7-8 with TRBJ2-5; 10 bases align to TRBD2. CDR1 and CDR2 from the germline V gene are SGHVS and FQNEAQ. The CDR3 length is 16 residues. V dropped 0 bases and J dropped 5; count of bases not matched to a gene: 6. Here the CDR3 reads CASSLARLAGVETQYF. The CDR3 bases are TGTGCCAGCAGCTTAGCTCGGCTAGCGGGGGTCGAGACCCAGTACTTC.

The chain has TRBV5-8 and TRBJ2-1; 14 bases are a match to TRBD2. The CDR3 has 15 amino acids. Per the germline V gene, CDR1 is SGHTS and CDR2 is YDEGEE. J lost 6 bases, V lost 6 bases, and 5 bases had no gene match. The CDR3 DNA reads TGTGCCAGCACTGTGGGGACTAGCGGGGGCAATGAGCAGTTCTTC. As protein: CASTVGTSGGNEQFF.

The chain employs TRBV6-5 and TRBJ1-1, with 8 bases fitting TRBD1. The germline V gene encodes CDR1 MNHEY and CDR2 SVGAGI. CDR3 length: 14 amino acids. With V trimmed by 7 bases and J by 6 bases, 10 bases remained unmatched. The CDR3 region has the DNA TGTGCCAGCACCCTCAGGACAGGGATGCCTGAAGCTTTCTTT. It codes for CASTLRTGMPEAFF.

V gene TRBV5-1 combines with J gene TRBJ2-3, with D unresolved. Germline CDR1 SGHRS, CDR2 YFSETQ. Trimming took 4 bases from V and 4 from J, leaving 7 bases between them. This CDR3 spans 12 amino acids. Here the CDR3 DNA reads TGCGCCAGCAGCCCGCCGGCAGATACGCAGTATTTT. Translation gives CASSPPADTQYF.

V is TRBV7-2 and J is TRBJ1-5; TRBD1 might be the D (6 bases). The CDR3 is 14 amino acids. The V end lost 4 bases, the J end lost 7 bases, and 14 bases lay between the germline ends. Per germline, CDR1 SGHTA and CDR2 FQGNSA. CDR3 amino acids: CASSSQGVYQPQHF. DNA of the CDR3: TGTGCCAGCAGCTCACAGGGCGTGTACCAGCCCCAGCATTTT.

The DNA of the CDR3 is TGTGCCAGCAGTTACTCGAGAGCGGTCCAAGAGACCCAGTACTTC. Protein: CASSYSRAVQETQYF. The chain carries TRBV6-5 and TRBJ2-5, with D possibly being TRBD2 (5 bases). Germline assignment: CDR1 MNHEY and CDR2 SVGAGI. The CDR3 totals 15 residues. Deletions cut 0 bases from V and 1 base from J, with 9 bases between.

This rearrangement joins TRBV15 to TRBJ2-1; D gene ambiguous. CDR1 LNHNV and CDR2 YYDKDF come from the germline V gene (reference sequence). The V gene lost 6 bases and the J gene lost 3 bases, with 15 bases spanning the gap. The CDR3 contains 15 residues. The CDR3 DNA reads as TGTGCCACCAGGGCCGATTCCAACCGCTACAATGAGCAGTTCTTC. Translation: CATRADSNRYNEQFF. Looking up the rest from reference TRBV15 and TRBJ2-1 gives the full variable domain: DAMVIQNPRYQVTQFGKPVTLSCSQTLNHNVMYWYQQKSSQAPKLLFHYYDKDFNNEADTPDNFQSRRPNTSFCFLDIRSPGLGDTAMYLCATRADSNRYNEQFFGPGTRLTVL.

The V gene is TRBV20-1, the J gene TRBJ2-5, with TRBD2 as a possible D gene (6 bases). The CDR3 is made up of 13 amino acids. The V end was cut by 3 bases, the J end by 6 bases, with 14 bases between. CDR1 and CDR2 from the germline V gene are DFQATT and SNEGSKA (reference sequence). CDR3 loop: CSASYGGEQTQYF. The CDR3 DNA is TGCAGTGCTAGTTACGGAGGGGAACAGACCCAGTACTTC.

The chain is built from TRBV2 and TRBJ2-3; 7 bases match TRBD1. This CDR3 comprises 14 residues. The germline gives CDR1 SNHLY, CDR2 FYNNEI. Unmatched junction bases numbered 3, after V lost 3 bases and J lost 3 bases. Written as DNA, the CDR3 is TGTGCCAGCAGTGATAACAGGGGTACAGATACGCAGTATTTT. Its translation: CASSDNRGTDTQYF. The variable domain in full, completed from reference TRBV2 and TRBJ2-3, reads EPEVTQTPSHQVTQMGQEVILRCVPISNHLYFYWYRQILGQKVEFLVSFYNNEISEKSEIFDDQFSVERPDGSNFTLKIRSTKLEDSAMYFCASSDNRGTDTQYFGPGTRLTVL.

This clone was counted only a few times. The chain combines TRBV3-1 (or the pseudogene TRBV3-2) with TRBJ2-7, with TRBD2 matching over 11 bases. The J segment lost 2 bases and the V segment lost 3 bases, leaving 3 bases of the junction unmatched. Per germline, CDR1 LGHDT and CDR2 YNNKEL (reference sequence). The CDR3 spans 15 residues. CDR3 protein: CASSHVSGGAYEQYF. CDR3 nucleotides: TGTGCCAGCAGCCATGTTAGCGGGGGGGCCTACGAGCAGTACTTC.

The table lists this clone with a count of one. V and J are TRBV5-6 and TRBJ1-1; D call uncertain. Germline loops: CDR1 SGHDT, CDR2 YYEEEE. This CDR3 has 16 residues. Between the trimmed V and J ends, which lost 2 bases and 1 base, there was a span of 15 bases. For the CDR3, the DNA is TGTGCCAGCAGCTTTGGTCAACCAGGTAGGAACACTGAAGCTTTCTTT. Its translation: CASSFGQPGRNTEAFF.

CDR3 in amino acids: CASSRTGLPRNTGELFF. CDR3 DNA sequence: TGTGCCAGCAGTCGGACGGGACTGCCGAGGAACACCGGGGAGCTGTTTTTT. The chain recombines TRBV28 with TRBJ2-2, with D tentatively TRBD2 (6 bases). The CDR3 spans 17 residues. Trimming stripped 5 bases from V and 1 base from J, with 17 bases between. Germline loops: CDR1 MDHEN, CDR2 SYDVKM.

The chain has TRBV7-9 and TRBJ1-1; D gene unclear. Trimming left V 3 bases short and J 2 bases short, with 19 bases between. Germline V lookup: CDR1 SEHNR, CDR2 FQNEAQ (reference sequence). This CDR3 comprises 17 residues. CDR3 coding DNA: TGTGCCAGCAGCTTGCGCGCCGGGGAGAGGGCTAACACTGAAGCTTTCTTT. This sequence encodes CASSLRAGERANTEAFF.

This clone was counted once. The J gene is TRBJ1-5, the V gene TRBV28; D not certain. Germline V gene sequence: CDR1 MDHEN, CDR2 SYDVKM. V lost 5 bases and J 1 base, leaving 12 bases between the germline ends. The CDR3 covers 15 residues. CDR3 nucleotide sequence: TGTGCCAGCAGTACGGTAGGAGGGAGCAATCAGCCCCAGCATTTT. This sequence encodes CASSTVGGSNQPQHF.

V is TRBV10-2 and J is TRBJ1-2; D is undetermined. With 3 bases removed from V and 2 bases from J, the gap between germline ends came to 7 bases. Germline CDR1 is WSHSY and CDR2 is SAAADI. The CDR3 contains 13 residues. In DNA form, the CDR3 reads TGCGCCAGCAGTGATGACGGGAACTATGGCTACACCTTC. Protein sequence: CASSDDGNYGYTF.

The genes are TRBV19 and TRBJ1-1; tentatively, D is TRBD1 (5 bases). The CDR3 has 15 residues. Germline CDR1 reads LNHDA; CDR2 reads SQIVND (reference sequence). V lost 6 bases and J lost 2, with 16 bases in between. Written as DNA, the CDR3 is TGTGCCAGTAGCGTGAACCCGACAGTCAACACTGAAGCTTTCTTT. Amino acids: CASSVNPTVNTEAFF.

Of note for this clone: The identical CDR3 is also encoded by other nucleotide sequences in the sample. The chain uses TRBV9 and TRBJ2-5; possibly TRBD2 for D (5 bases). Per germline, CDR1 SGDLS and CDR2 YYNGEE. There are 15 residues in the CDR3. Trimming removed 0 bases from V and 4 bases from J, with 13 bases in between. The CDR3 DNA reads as TGTGCCAGCAGCGTAGCTTCCTCAGGAGGAGAGACCCAGTACTTC. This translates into CASSVASSGGETQYF. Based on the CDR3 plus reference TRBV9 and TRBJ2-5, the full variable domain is DSGVTQTPKHLITATGQRVTLRCSPRSGDLSVYWYQQSLDQGLQFLIQYYNGEERAKGNILERFSAQQFPDLHSELNLSSLELGDSALYFCASSVASSGGETQYFGPGTRLLVL.

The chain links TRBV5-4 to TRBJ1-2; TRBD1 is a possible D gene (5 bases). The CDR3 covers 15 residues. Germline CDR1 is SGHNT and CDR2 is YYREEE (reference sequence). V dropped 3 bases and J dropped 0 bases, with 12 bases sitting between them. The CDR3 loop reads CASSSEQDPNYGYTF. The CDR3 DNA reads TGTGCCAGCAGCTCGGAACAGGATCCTAACTATGGCTACACCTTC.

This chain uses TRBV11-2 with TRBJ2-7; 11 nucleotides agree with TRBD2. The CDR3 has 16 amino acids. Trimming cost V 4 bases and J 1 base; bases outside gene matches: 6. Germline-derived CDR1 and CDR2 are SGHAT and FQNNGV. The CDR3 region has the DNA TGTGCCAGCAGCTCCGCGACTAGCGGGGCATCCTACGAGCAGTACTTC. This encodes CASSSATSGASYEQYF.

CDR3 sequence reads: CASSTPGGAIGETQYF. The CDR3 DNA is TGCGCCAGCAGCACCCCGGGAGGGGCGATTGGAGAGACCCAGTACTTC. This rearrangement joins TRBV5-1 to TRBJ2-5, with 8 bases that match TRBD2. CDR3 size: 16 residues. Germline V gives CDR1 SGHRS, CDR2 YFSETQ. After removal of 4 bases from V and 4 bases from J, the junction contained 12 bases not matched to a gene.

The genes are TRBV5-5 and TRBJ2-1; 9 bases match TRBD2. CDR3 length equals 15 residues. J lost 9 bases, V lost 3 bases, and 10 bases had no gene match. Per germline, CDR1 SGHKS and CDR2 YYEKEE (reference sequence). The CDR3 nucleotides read TGTGCCAGCAGCTCTAACGCGGGGGGGCTGGCTGAGCAGTTCTTC. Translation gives CASSSNAGGLAEQFF.

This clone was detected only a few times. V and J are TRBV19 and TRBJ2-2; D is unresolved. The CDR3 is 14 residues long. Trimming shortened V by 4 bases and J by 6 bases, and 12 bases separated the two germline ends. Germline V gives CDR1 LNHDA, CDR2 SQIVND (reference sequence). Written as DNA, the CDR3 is TGTGCCAGTAGTACCCTGAGGTCATCCGGGGAGCTGTTTTTT. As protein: CASSTLRSSGELFF. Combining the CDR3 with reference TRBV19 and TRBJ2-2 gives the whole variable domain DGGITQSPKYLFRKEGQNVTLSCEQNLNHDAMYWYRQDPGQGLRLIYYSQIVNDFQKGDIAEGYSVSREKKESFPLTVTSAQKNPTAFYLCASSTLRSSGELFFGEGSRLTVL.

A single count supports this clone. CDR3: CASRSGAGNIQYF. For the CDR3, the DNA is TGTGCCAGCAGGAGCGGGGCCGGCAACATTCAGTACTTC. V gene TRBV12-3 or TRBV12-4 combines with J gene TRBJ2-4, with TRBD2 identical over 7 bases. The CDR3 is 13 residues long. V shed 6 bases, J shed 7 bases, and the junction held 6 bases outside the gene matches.

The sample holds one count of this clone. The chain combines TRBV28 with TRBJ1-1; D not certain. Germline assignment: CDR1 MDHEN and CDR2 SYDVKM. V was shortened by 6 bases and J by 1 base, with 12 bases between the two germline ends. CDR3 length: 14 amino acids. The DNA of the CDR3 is TGTGCCAGCAGCACCGGAGGGAGGAACACTGAAGCTTTCTTT. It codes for CASSTGGRNTEAFF.

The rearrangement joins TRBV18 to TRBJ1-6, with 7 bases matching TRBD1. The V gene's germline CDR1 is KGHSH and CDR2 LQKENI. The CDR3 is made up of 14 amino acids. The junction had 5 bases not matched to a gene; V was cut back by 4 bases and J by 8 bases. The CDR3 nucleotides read TGTGCCAGCTCACAGAATGACAGGGATTCACCCCTCCACTTT. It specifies CASSQNDRDSPLHF. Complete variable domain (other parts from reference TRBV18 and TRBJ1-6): NAGVMQNPRHLVRRRGQEARLRCSPMKGHSHVYWYRQLPEEGLKFMVYLQKENIIDESGMPKERFSAEFPKEGPSILRIQQVVRGDSAAYFCASSQNDRDSPLHFGNGTRLTVT.